This T cell receptor beta chain stems from a study of cytomegalovirus exposure and HLA in healthy donors. Study-level findings and limits: With later analysis, a missense DCLRE1C variant became linked to TCR beta V- and J-gene trimming. A cluster of highly shared sequence variants was likely a sequencing artifact. Based on reports, TCR beta sequences accurately predicted HLA-A and HLA-B alleles for most subjects. A later analysis found that most CMV-associated TCR beta chains appeared HLA-restricted.

PCR employed 60 Vbeta and 13 Jbeta primers. Produced via immunoSEQ multiplex PCR; TCRdb's table is partial and in-frame only. The data contain 150,000 to 200,000 clones, 87% of them singletons. Turning to this clone: The antigen is unknown.

The CDR3 has 14 residues. V lost 7 bases, J lost 2 bases, and 2 bases stayed unmatched. CDR1 and CDR2 (germline): LNHDA, SQIVND (reference sequence). J is TRBJ2-6 and V is TRBV19, with TRBD1 matching over 7 bases. This sequence originates from a girl less than two years old in good health and CMV-seronegative. The sample comprised PBMCs. The DNA for the CDR3 is TGTGCCAGTACCACAGGGGCTGGGGCCAACGTCCTGACTTTC. Amino acids: CASTTGAGANVLTF.